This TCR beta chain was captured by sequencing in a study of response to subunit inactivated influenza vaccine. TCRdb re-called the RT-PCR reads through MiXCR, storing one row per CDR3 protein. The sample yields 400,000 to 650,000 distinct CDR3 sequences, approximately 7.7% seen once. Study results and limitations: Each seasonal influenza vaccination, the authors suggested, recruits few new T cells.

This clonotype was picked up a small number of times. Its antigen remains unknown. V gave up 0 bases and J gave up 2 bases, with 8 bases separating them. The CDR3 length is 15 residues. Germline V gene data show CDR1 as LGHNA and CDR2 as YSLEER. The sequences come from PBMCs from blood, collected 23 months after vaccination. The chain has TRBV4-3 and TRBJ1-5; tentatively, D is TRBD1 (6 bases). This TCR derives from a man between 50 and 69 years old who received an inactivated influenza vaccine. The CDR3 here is CASSQEPGGNQPQHF. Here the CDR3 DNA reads TGCGCCAGCAGCCAAGAGCCAGGGGGCAATCAGCCCCAGCATTTT.